Presented here are 14 T cell receptor beta chains from one specimen sequenced in a study of cytomegalovirus exposure and HLA in healthy donors. The method was immunoSEQ multiplex PCR; TCRdb's version includes in-frame clones alone and lacks a portion of them. Among more than 75,000 clones, about 92% were seen once, and the ten largest hold over 0.65%. The sequencing input was PBMCs. The receptors were sampled from a man younger than 35 in good health and CMV-seronegative.

This chain links TRBV7-9 with TRBJ1-1; TRBD1 matches 7 bases. The CDR3 covers 14 residues. V was clipped by 5 bases and J by 5 bases; unmatched bases: 8. Germline CDR1 SEHNR, CDR2 FQNEAQ (reference sequence). CDR3 DNA sequence: TGTGCCAGCAGCCGATCGACAGGGCTTACTGAAGCTTTCTTT. This encodes CASSRSTGLTEAFF.

The chain joins TRBV7-9 to TRBJ1-5; 7 bases line up with TRBD1. This CDR3 contains 15 residues. V shed 5 bases, J shed 4 bases, and the junction held 8 bases outside the gene matches. Per germline, CDR1 SEHNR and CDR2 FQNEAQ (reference sequence). CDR3 residues: CASSALGDRNQPQHF. The DNA for the CDR3 is TGTGCCAGCAGCGCCTTAGGGGACAGAAATCAGCCCCAGCATTTT.

The chain combines TRBV7-2 with TRBJ2-1; D possibly corresponds to TRBD1 (6 bases). This CDR3 is built from 11 residues. Germline V gene lookup returns CDR1 SGHTA and CDR2 FQGNSA. The germline V and J ends were trimmed by 7 bases and 7 bases, with 8 bases remaining between them. Here the CDR3 DNA reads TGTGCCAGCACCGACAGGAATGAGCAGTTCTTC. This encodes CASTDRNEQFF.

The chain recombines TRBV27 with TRBJ1-4, with TRBD1 matching over 12 bases. Looked up from germline, CDR1 is MNHEY and CDR2 is SMNVEV (reference sequence). V shed 6 bases and J 6 bases; nucleotides not matched to a gene: 29. The CDR3 covers 23 residues. In DNA, the CDR3 is TGTGCCAGCAGCCCCCTTACCGGGACAGGGGGCCGCCGGTGGGCACCGTCCGATGAAAAACTGTTTTTT. Translated, it gives CASSPLTGTGGRRWAPSDEKLFF.

The chain carries TRBV27 and TRBJ2-7; TRBD2 agrees at 9 bases. CDR3 length: 16 residues. Per the germline V gene, CDR1 is MNHEY and CDR2 is SMNVEV (reference sequence). Unmatched junction bases numbered 9, after V lost 5 bases and J lost 1 base. CDR3 DNA sequence: TGTGCCAGCAGTCAGTCTATAGCGGGAGTATCCTACGAGCAGTACTTC. Translating gives CASSQSIAGVSYEQYF.

This chain connects TRBV7-9 to TRBJ1-3; TRBD1 agrees at 7 bases. V shed 5 bases, J shed 0 bases, and the junction held 13 bases outside the gene matches. The germline V gene has CDR1 SEHNR and CDR2 FQNEAQ (reference sequence). The CDR3 runs to 18 residues. The DNA of the CDR3 is TGTGCCAGCAGCCGAAGAACAGGGGCCGCTAGCTCTGGAAACACCATATATTTT. Protein product: CASSRRTGAASSGNTIYF.

The V gene is TRBV7-2, the J gene TRBJ1-1, with unresolved D. Per the germline V gene, CDR1 is SGHTA and CDR2 is FQGNSA. V was pared by 3 bases and J by 6 bases, with 14 bases between. The CDR3 contains 14 residues. The CDR3 sequence is CASSFTVSVAEAFF. CDR3 nucleotide sequence: TGTGCCAGCAGCTTCACAGTCTCGGTGGCTGAAGCTTTCTTT.

The rearrangement uses TRBV29-1 and TRBJ1-2, with D perhaps matching TRBD1 (6 bases). There are 16 residues in the CDR3. Germline loops: CDR1 SQVTM, CDR2 ANQGSEA. The V end lost 2 bases, the J end lost 3 bases, and 19 bases lay between the germline ends. The CDR3 DNA sequence: TGCAGCGTTGAATCTAGGCAGGGGCCAGTGGACTATGGCTACACCTTC. This gives the protein CSVESRQGPVDYGYTF. Variable domain in full (rest from reference TRBV29-1 and TRBJ1-2): SAVISQKPSRDICQRGTSLTIQCQVDSQVTMMFWYRQQPGQSLTLIATANQGSEATYESGFVIDKFPISRPNLTFSTLTVSNMSPEDSSIYLCSVESRQGPVDYGYTFGSGTRLTVV.

The chain uses TRBV28 and TRBJ2-3, with D tentatively TRBD2 (5 bases). This CDR3 has 13 residues. V was clipped by 10 bases and J by 3 bases, with 14 bases between them. Germline CDR1 MDHEN, CDR2 SYDVKM. CDR3 DNA: TGTGCCACCCTCCCCCCGGGAACAGATACGCAGTATTTT. Translated, it gives CATLPPGTDTQYF.

The chain joins TRBV5-1 to TRBJ1-3; D not certain. V was clipped by 5 bases and J by 0 bases, with 9 bases between them. This CDR3 is 14 amino acids long. CDR1 and CDR2 (germline): SGHRS, YFSETQ. Here the CDR3 reads CASSPDYSGNTIYF. In nucleotides, the CDR3 is TGCGCCAGCAGTCCGGACTACTCTGGAAACACCATATATTTT.

The chain joins TRBV5-5 to TRBJ2-7; TRBD2 aligns across 9 bases. Trimming took 0 bases from V and 5 from J; bases not matched to a gene: 6. Germline loops: CDR1 SGHKS, CDR2 YYEKEE (reference sequence). This CDR3 region has 15 residues. CDR3 loop: CASSLGSGSVDEQYF. In DNA, the CDR3 is TGTGCCAGCAGCTTGGGTAGCGGGAGTGTGGACGAGCAGTACTTC.

The chain links TRBV19 to TRBJ1-2, with a tentative D call TRBD1 (5 bases). The CDR3 has 15 amino acids. The V gene lost 9 bases and the J gene lost 5 bases, with 22 bases spanning the gap. Germline V gene data show CDR1 as LNHDA and CDR2 as SQIVND (reference sequence). The CDR3 is CASRDWTQAGYGYTF. The CDR3 region has the DNA TGTGCCAGCCGGGACTGGACCCAAGCCGGATATGGCTACACCTTC. The full variable domain, its missing parts supplied by reference TRBV19 and TRBJ1-2, is DGGITQSPKYLFRKEGQNVTLSCEQNLNHDAMYWYRQDPGQGLRLIYYSQIVNDFQKGDIAEGYSVSREKKESFPLTVTSAQKNPTAFYLCASRDWTQAGYGYTFGSGTRLTVV.

This clone was found once. For the CDR3, the DNA is TGTGCCATCAGTGAGTCGAGGAACACTGAAGCTTTCTTT. As protein: CAISESRNTEAFF. The V call is TRBV10-3, the J call TRBJ1-1; D uncertain. Looked up from germline, CDR1 is ENHRY and CDR2 is SYGVKD. V lost 0 bases, J lost 1 base, and 3 bases lay in between. CDR3 length: 13 amino acids.

The V call is TRBV6-5, the J call TRBJ2-4, with D possibly being TRBD1 (5 bases). CDR3 length equals 13 residues. The germline CDR1 and CDR2 sequences are MNHEY and SVGAGI. V lost 2 bases and J lost 8, with 10 bases in between. DNA of the CDR3: TGTGCCAGCAGTTACCCGGAAGGGGACATTCAGTACTTC. It is translated as CASSYPEGDIQYF.